The 10 T cell receptor beta chains below come from one sample, sequenced in a study of T cell responses to AZD1222 COVID-19 vaccine. The repertoire was sequenced with immunoSEQ multiplex PCR; TCRdb's copy has only in-frame clones and lacks some. The sample has tens of thousands of clones, under 90% seen once. Sample: peripheral blood, taken 28 days after the second AZD1222 dose. These receptors were obtained from an adult who received the AZD1222 COVID-19 vaccine.

The chain recombines TRBV27 with TRBJ1-5; D gene unclear. Trimming took 4 bases from V and 2 from J, leaving 6 bases between them. This CDR3 has 13 residues. CDR1 and CDR2 from the germline V gene are MNHEY and SMNVEV (reference sequence). This CDR3 is CASSSLGNQPQHF. In DNA, the CDR3 is TGTGCCAGCAGTTCCCTTGGCAATCAGCCCCAGCATTTT.

The chain recombines TRBV28 with TRBJ1-6; 8 bases fit TRBD1. The CDR3 is 16 residues long. The V gene's germline CDR1 is MDHEN and CDR2 SYDVKM. J gave up 0 bases and V 6 bases, and 4 bases lay outside the gene matches. As DNA, the CDR3 is TGTGCCAGCAGCCAAACAGGGGGCTCCTATAATTCACCCCTCCACTTT. It encodes CASSQTGGSYNSPLHF.

This clone came up a few times. The chain is built from TRBV18 and TRBJ1-1; D is possibly TRBD1 (5 bases). Germline V gives CDR1 KGHSH, CDR2 LQKENI. Trimming left V 6 bases short and J 4 bases short, with 12 bases between. CDR3 length equals 13 residues. CDR3 protein: CASSGVGVTEAFF. The CDR3 DNA reads TGTGCCAGCTCGGGGGTAGGGGTCACTGAAGCTTTCTTT.

The chain carries TRBV6-5 and TRBJ2-1; D is undetermined. The germline V and J ends were trimmed by 2 bases and 4 bases, with 6 bases remaining between them. The germline V gene has CDR1 MNHEY and CDR2 SVGAGI. The CDR3 is 13 residues long. This CDR3 is CASSYGRYNEQFF. CDR3 coding DNA: TGTGCCAGCAGTTACGGCCGTTACAATGAGCAGTTCTTC.

The CDR3 coding sequence is TGTGCCAGCAGTAGGGACCCCGACTACGAGCAGTACTTC. It codes for CASSRDPDYEQYF. The chain couples TRBV6-5 to TRBJ2-7; D may correspond to TRBD1 or TRBD2 (5 bases each). From germline, CDR1 is MNHEY and CDR2 SVGAGI. Trimming took off 5 bases at V and 3 bases at J, with 11 bases between the two ends. The length of the CDR3 is 13 residues.

This clone was observed a single time. The rearrangement uses TRBV7-2 and TRBJ1-1; the D is unclear. This CDR3 has 14 amino acids. In germline, CDR1 is SGHTA, CDR2 FQGNSA. V was cut by 5 bases and J by 1 base, with 11 bases left in between. CDR3 coding DNA: TGTGCCAGCAGCCCTGCTGGTTCGAACACTGAAGCTTTCTTT. It codes for CASSPAGSNTEAFF.

The chain carries TRBV6-4 and TRBJ1-6, with a weak D call TRBD1 (6 bases). Trimming shortened V by 3 bases and J by 6 bases, and 9 bases separated the two germline ends. CDR3 length: 14 amino acids. The germline V gene encodes CDR1 MRHNA and CDR2 SNTAGT. In DNA, the CDR3 is TGTGCCAGCAGTGAACAGGGTGGTAATTCACCCCTCCACTTT. Its protein is CASSEQGGNSPLHF.

This chain links TRBV10-3 with TRBJ2-1, with 10 positions matching TRBD1. The CDR3 is 16 residues long. In germline, CDR1 is ENHRY, CDR2 SYGVKD. V dropped 2 bases and J dropped 8; count of bases not matched to a gene: 9. The CDR3 protein is CAISEGMTGGVDEQFF. CDR3 bases: TGTGCCATCAGTGAGGGGATGACAGGGGGCGTGGATGAGCAGTTCTTC.

The chain employs TRBV10-3 and TRBJ1-6; TRBD1 matches 8 bases. This CDR3 region has 17 residues. Losses at the gene ends were 0 bases for V and 7 bases for J; bases not matched to a gene: 8. Germline CDR1 ENHRY, CDR2 SYGVKD. CDR3 loop: CAISESAVTGANSPLHF. CDR3 bases: TGTGCCATCAGTGAGTCGGCGGTGACAGGGGCCAATTCACCCCTCCACTTT.

The V and J genes are TRBV7-2 and TRBJ1-1; D is ambiguous. Deletions cut 1 base from V and 4 bases from J, with 7 bases between. This CDR3 spans 13 amino acids. Germline CDR1 and CDR2: SGHTA and FQGNSA. The CDR3 protein is CASSLGRLTEAFF. DNA of the CDR3: TGTGCCAGCAGCTTAGGGAGGCTCACTGAAGCTTTCTTT.